This TCR beta chain was observed in a study of T-cell reconstitution after alpha-beta-depleted transplantation in children. The CDR3 spans 16 residues. In germline, CDR1 is LNHDA, CDR2 SQIVND (reference sequence). The trim removed 3 bases at V and 4 bases at J, leaving 5 bases unmatched. Unique molecular identifiers were used in preparing the TCRbeta library. In TCRdb, the PCR reads were re-called with MiXCR into one record per CDR3 protein. The table has hundreds of thousands of distinct CDR3 sequences, 15% to 20% seen once. Notes on this clonotype: No antigen is known for it.

The study's findings and limits: Some patients' high day-60 TCRbeta diversity was traced to surviving recipient T cells and thymic progenitors. The authors attributed T-cell counts and diversity one year after transplant mostly to newly produced T cells.

This TCR was recovered from a boy less than two years old who had a stem cell transplant for Wiskott-Aldrich syndrome, so the T cells may come from the graft donor. This chain connects TRBV19 to TRBJ2-1, with 11 bases that match TRBD1. The specimen was PBMCs, mostly from graft donor cells, collected 360 days after TCRalphabeta/CD19-depleted stem cell transplant. CDR3 residues: CASSIGGTGGYNEQFF. CDR3 bases: TGTGCCAGTAGTATCGGGGGGACAGGGGGTTACAATGAGCAGTTCTTC.